This entry lists 3 T cell receptor beta chains sequenced from one sample in a study of cytomegalovirus exposure and HLA in healthy donors. The PCR was carried out with 60 Vbeta primers and 13 Jbeta primers. TCRdb's copy holds only in-frame clones and misses some; the assay was immunoSEQ multiplex PCR. This sample carries approximately 130,000 clones, about 80% of them seen once, and the ten largest clones take roughly 1.9%. Sequencing used PBMCs. The receptors derive from a woman between 50 and 59 years old in good health and CMV-seronegative.

This clone was recorded a few times. CDR3 sequence (DNA): TGTGCCAGCAGCGTAGGACCGACAGGAACTAATGAAAAACTGTTTTTT. Translated: CASSVGPTGTNEKLFF. This chain joins TRBV9 and TRBJ1-4; possible D gene TRBD1, 6 bases. CDR3 length: 16 residues. V lost 0 bases and J 1 base, leaving 10 bases between the germline ends. The germline V gene encodes CDR1 SGDLS and CDR2 YYNGEE.

This clone was detected only a few times. This chain connects TRBV7-2 to TRBJ2-1, with D unclear. This CDR3 spans 15 amino acids. Between the trimmed V and J ends, which lost 0 bases and 2 bases, there was a span of 8 bases. The germline V gene encodes CDR1 SGHTA and CDR2 FQGNSA. In DNA form, the CDR3 reads TGTGCCAGCAGCTTAGCGCGGAGTCCCTACAATGAGCAGTTCTTC. Protein: CASSLARSPYNEQFF.

This chain joins TRBV7-3 and TRBJ2-4; possible D gene TRBD2, 5 bases. V was clipped by 4 bases and J by 4 bases, with 11 bases between them. The CDR3 has 14 amino acids. The germline CDR1 and CDR2 sequences are SGHTA and FQGTGA. CDR3 residues: CASSSGGEKNIQYF. CDR3 bases: TGTGCCAGCAGCTCCGGTGGGGAGAAAAACATTCAGTACTTC.